The clone carrying this TCR beta chain was seen a few times. Specimens obtained from alopecia areata patients comprised lesional scalp punch biopsies and peripheral blood. CDR1 is LNHNV and CDR2 is YYDKDF in the germline V gene (reference sequence). There are 16 residues in the CDR3. Trimming cost V 0 bases and J 0 bases; bases outside gene matches: 3. The sample comes from a study of CD8+ T cells in alopecia areata. Extracted RNA was reverse transcribed, and the resulting cDNA served as sequencing template. Some clones are missing from TCRdb's copy, which holds only in-frame ones; the method was immunoSEQ multiplex PCR. Of 100,000 to 120,000 clones in the sample, roughly 55% were seen once.

The sample taken for sequencing was NKG2D-low CD8+ T cells sorted from blood. The rearrangement uses TRBV15 and TRBJ2-3, with TRBD2 matching 7 bases. The source is a human donor with alopecia areata. This CDR3 is CATSRDPGGSTDTQYF. Here the CDR3 DNA reads TGTGCCACCAGCAGAGATCCGGGAGGTAGCACAGATACGCAGTATTTT.